A single sample gave rise to the 24 T cell receptor beta chains below, sequenced in a study of beta chain features in type 1 diabetes. Broader study findings: Researchers report that Type 1 diabetes patients had moderately but significantly shorter TCRB CDR3s across all four CD4+ subsets.

Their specific antigens are unknown. The investigators reverse transcribed all of the isolated RNA, so they sequenced expressed TCRB transcripts. Data came from immunoSEQ multiplex PCR; TCRdb stores just in-frame clones and leaves some out. Of nearly 350,000 clones listed, 9.3% were seen once; the top ten hold roughly 0.99%. Sequencing was performed on central memory CD4+ T cells from blood. All receptors come from a man aged 30 to 45 with type 1 diabetes.

This clone has ten or more counts. CDR3 protein: CASSRPDVNYGYTF. CDR3 DNA sequence: TGCGCCAGCAGTCGACCGGACGTAAACTATGGCTACACCTTC. The chain employs TRBV23-1 and TRBJ1-2; D is uncertain. TRBV23-1 is treated as an ORF (open reading frame) with a function not yet certain. V was trimmed by 4 bases and J by 2 bases, leaving 11 bases between them. CDR3 length: 14 residues.

This clone has just a few counts. This rearrangement joins TRBV29-1 to TRBJ2-5; no firm D call. V was pared by 8 bases and J by 5 bases, with 15 bases between. Germline V gene sequence: CDR1 SQVTM, CDR2 ANQGSEA. The CDR3 consists of 12 residues. CDR3 DNA sequence: TGCAGCCTCAAGGTGGGGTACGAGACCCAGTACTTC. Translated: CSLKVGYETQYF.

J is TRBJ2-3 and V is TRBV7-2, with unresolved D. The CDR3 consists of 17 residues. The ends were cut back, 1 base at V and 3 bases at J, with 17 bases in the middle. Germline assignment: CDR1 SGHTA and CDR2 FQGNSA. This CDR3 reads CASSLVNSKWATDTQYF. The CDR3 nucleotides read TGTGCCAGCAGCTTAGTAAACTCAAAGTGGGCAACAGATACGCAGTATTTT.

This clone has just a few counts. The V and J genes are TRBV2 and TRBJ2-2, with 10 bases that match TRBD2. The V and J ends lost 6 bases and 7 bases, in that order; junction bases with no gene match: 5. The CDR3 is 14 amino acids. The germline gives CDR1 SNHLY, CDR2 FYNNEI. The CDR3 DNA reads TGTGCCAGCAGCCTCACTAGCGGGGTCGGGGAGCTGTTTTTT. It is translated as CASSLTSGVGELFF.

The chain employs TRBV5-1 and TRBJ1-1; D unclear. Germline V CDR1 and CDR2: SGHRS, YFSETQ. Deletions cut 5 bases from V and 4 bases from J, with 9 bases between. The length of the CDR3 is 12 residues. The CDR3 nucleotides read TGCGCCAGCAGTACTAGTGCCACTGAAGCTTTCTTT. This encodes CASSTSATEAFF.

There are a few counts of this clone. The CDR3, as DNA: TGTGCCAGTAGTGTACAGGGGAACACCGGGGAGCTGTTTTTT. Encoded protein: CASSVQGNTGELFF. The V and J genes are TRBV19 and TRBJ2-2, with D possibly matching TRBD1 (6 bases). This CDR3 is 14 amino acids long. Germline V gene lookup returns CDR1 LNHDA and CDR2 SQIVND (reference sequence). V was trimmed by 5 bases and J by 1 base, leaving 8 bases between them.

CDR3: CASSAGQFSNEKLFF. In DNA form, the CDR3 reads TGTGCCAGCAGCGCAGGACAGTTCTCTAATGAAAAACTGTTTTTT. V gene TRBV7-9 combines with J gene TRBJ1-4; D is possibly TRBD1 (6 bases). The germline CDR1 and CDR2 sequences are SEHNR and FQNEAQ (reference sequence). V shed 5 bases and J shed 3 bases, with 13 bases lying between them. The CDR3 contains 15 residues.

The V call is TRBV28, the J call TRBJ1-6; D might be TRBD1 (5 bases). V was clipped by 6 bases and J by 0 bases, with 15 bases between them. The CDR3 sequence is 17 residues long. The germline CDR1 and CDR2 sequences are MDHEN and SYDVKM. The CDR3 region is CASSTYGAGSYNSPLHF. In DNA, the CDR3 is TGTGCCAGCAGCACGTATGGGGCAGGCTCCTATAATTCACCCCTCCACTTT.

V and J are TRBV6-5 and TRBJ1-5, with D unclear. The V and J ends lost 5 bases and 9 bases respectively, with 17 bases between them. Germline V CDR1 and CDR2: MNHEY, SVGAGI. The CDR3 is 14 amino acids. The chain's CDR3 is CASSGKGLQWPQHF. The DNA of the CDR3 is TGTGCCAGCAGTGGAAAAGGGCTACAATGGCCCCAGCATTTT.

The sample holds a few counts of this clone. The chain joins TRBV29-1 to TRBJ2-5; D uncertain. The V end lost 3 bases, the J end lost 5 bases, and 13 bases lay between the germline ends. The length of the CDR3 is 13 residues. Per germline, CDR1 SQVTM and CDR2 ANQGSEA. The CDR3 loop reads CSVEGGSRETQYF. CDR3 in DNA: TGCAGCGTTGAGGGCGGTTCGAGGGAGACCCAGTACTTC.

A word on this clone: The same CDR3 is also encoded by other DNA sequences in this sample. The chain has TRBV5-6 and TRBJ2-3; 9 bases are shared with TRBD2. In germline, CDR1 is SGHDT, CDR2 YYEEEE. There are 16 residues in the CDR3. Trimming removed 1 base from V and 2 bases from J; junction bases left unmatched: 5. The CDR3 sequence is CASSLRSGGPTDTQYF. CDR3 sequence (DNA): TGTGCCAGCAGCTTGAGAAGCGGGGGGCCCACAGATACGCAGTATTTT.

The chain combines TRBV29-1 with TRBJ2-2; D tentatively reads TRBD1 or TRBD2 (6 bases each). Between the trimmed V and J ends, which lost 7 bases and 5 bases, there was a span of 17 bases. This CDR3 comprises 14 residues. CDR1 and CDR2 from the germline V gene are SQVTM and ANQGSEA. CDR3 bases: TGCAGCGCCGGGGGCAAGCAGGGAACCGGGGAGCTGTTTTTT. It encodes CSAGGKQGTGELFF.

As to this clone: Other DNA sequences in the same sample also yield this CDR3. This rearrangement joins TRBV18 to TRBJ2-5; D gene uncertain. CDR1 and CDR2 from the germline V gene are KGHSH and LQKENI. This CDR3 contains 13 residues. V was trimmed by 3 bases and J by 4 bases, leaving 9 bases between them. This CDR3 is CASSPGQTETQYF. Here the CDR3 DNA reads TGTGCCAGCTCACCTGGTCAGACAGAGACCCAGTACTTC.

The table lists this clone with a few counts. In DNA, the CDR3 is TGTGCCAGCAGCTTAGTTAGGGGTTCGTGGGAGACCCAGTACTTC. Amino acid sequence: CASSLVRGSWETQYF. This chain joins TRBV7-2 and TRBJ2-5, with D perhaps TRBD1 (5 bases). The CDR3 runs to 15 residues. In germline, CDR1 is SGHTA, CDR2 FQGNSA. Trimming removed 1 base at V and 5 bases at J, with 14 bases between.

This clone appeared a few times. The chain combines TRBV6-6 with TRBJ1-1; no reliable D call. Trimming took off 0 bases at V and 4 bases at J, with 6 bases between the two ends. From germline, CDR1 is MNHNY and CDR2 SVGAGI (reference sequence). The CDR3 loop spans 13 amino acids. The CDR3 protein is CASSYSVRTEAFF. Here the CDR3 DNA reads TGTGCCAGCAGTTACTCGGTCCGCACTGAAGCTTTCTTT.

This clone was seen a few times. The V and J genes are TRBV10-2 and TRBJ2-3; TRBD2 matches at 8 bases. This CDR3 contains 16 residues. The V and J ends lost 9 bases and 0 bases, in that order; junction bases with no gene match: 11. Germline V lookup: CDR1 WSHSY, CDR2 SAAADI. CDR3 loop: CASGGWTSSSTDTQYF. The CDR3 DNA reads TGCGCCAGTGGGGGGTGGACTAGCTCTAGCACAGATACGCAGTATTTT.

The chain carries TRBV27 and TRBJ2-2; 11 positions agree with TRBD1. The CDR3 runs to 16 residues. Germline trimming cut 10 bases from V and 3 bases from J; bases unmatched to any gene: 10. Germline V gene data show CDR1 as MNHEY and CDR2 as SMNVEV (reference sequence). This CDR3 reads CATNPGTGGHTGELFF. DNA of the CDR3: TGTGCCACGAATCCCGGGACAGGGGGTCACACCGGGGAGCTGTTTTTT.

This clone was seen only a few times. This chain uses TRBV4-3 with TRBJ2-6; tentatively, D is TRBD1 or TRBD2 (5 bases each). The V gene's germline CDR1 is LGHNA and CDR2 YSLEER. The CDR3 is made up of 20 amino acids. V lost 0 bases and J lost 0, with 18 bases in between. CDR3 protein: CASSQEISGTYDSGANVLTF. The CDR3 DNA follows: TGCGCCAGCAGCCAAGAAATCTCCGGGACGTATGACTCTGGGGCCAACGTCCTGACTTTC.

This clone has more than one count but fewer than ten. V usage is TRBV7-2 and J usage is TRBJ2-1; D unclear. Per germline, CDR1 SGHTA and CDR2 FQGNSA. CDR3 size: 16 residues. Deletions cut 6 bases from V and 0 bases from J, with 15 bases between. The CDR3 DNA sequence: TGTGCCAGCAGTCTACAAAGGGCTAGCTCCTACAATGAGCAGTTCTTC. Its translation: CASSLQRASSYNEQFF. The full variable domain, rest sourced from reference TRBV7-2 and TRBJ2-1, is GAGVSQSPSNKVTEKGKDVELRCDPISGHTALYWYRQSLGQGLEFLIYFQGNSAPDKSGLPSDRFSAERTGGSVSTLTIQRTQQEDSAVYLCASSLQRASSYNEQFFGPGTRLTVL.

This clone was seen more than once but under ten times. CDR3 amino acids: CASGFITGGTGELFF. DNA of the CDR3: TGTGCTAGTGGCTTTATAACAGGCGGCACCGGGGAGCTGTTTTTT. This chain links TRBV12-5 with TRBJ2-2; a possible D gene is TRBD1 (5 bases). V was cut by 6 bases and J by 4 bases, with 15 bases left in between. There are 15 residues in the CDR3. CDR1 is LGHNT, CDR2 FRNRAP, per germline.

This sequence joins TRBV7-2 and TRBJ2-7; D might be TRBD1 (6 bases). The V and J ends lost 5 bases and 7 bases respectively, with 21 bases between them. The CDR3 is 15 residues long. Germline values: CDR1 SGHTA, CDR2 FQGNSA. CDR3 loop: CASSRRTVSLDEQYF. CDR3 coding DNA: TGTGCCAGCAGCCGCCGGACAGTCTCGTTGGATGAGCAGTACTTC.

This clone was picked up many times. The chain couples TRBV10-3 to TRBJ2-3; 9 nucleotides align to TRBD1. CDR1 and CDR2 (germline): ENHRY, SYGVKD. The CDR3 is 16 amino acids. J gave up 5 bases and V 0 bases, and 6 bases lay outside the gene matches. CDR3 amino acids: CAISESGQGRLDTQYF. In DNA, the CDR3 is TGTGCCATCAGTGAGTCGGGACAGGGCCGATTAGATACGCAGTATTTT.

This clone was counted between two and nine times. The gene calls are TRBV5-1 and TRBJ2-5; D is ambiguous. In germline, CDR1 is SGHRS, CDR2 YFSETQ. Deletions cut 4 bases from V and 5 bases from J, with 12 bases between. The length of the CDR3 is 13 residues. CDR3 amino acids: CASSPQPGETQYF. CDR3 sequence (DNA): TGCGCCAGCAGCCCCCAACCCGGGGAGACCCAGTACTTC.

This clone was observed many times. Here the CDR3 reads CSVETGYNEQFF. In DNA form, the CDR3 reads TGCAGCGTTGAAACAGGGTACAATGAGCAGTTCTTC. The V gene is TRBV29-1, the J gene TRBJ2-1; TRBD1 might be the D (6 bases). The CDR3 is 12 amino acids. V lost 2 bases and J lost 4, with 6 bases in between. Germline assignment: CDR1 SQVTM and CDR2 ANQGSEA.